Presented here are 14 T cell receptor beta chains from one specimen sequenced in a study of cytomegalovirus exposure and HLA in healthy donors. Sequenced by immunoSEQ multiplex PCR; TCRdb stores in-frame clones only, minus some. The data show 150,000 to 200,000 clones, 80% to 85% seen once. The sequencing sample was made of PBMCs. The source of these receptors is a woman younger than 30 in good health and CMV-seropositive.

The rearrangement joins TRBV14 to TRBJ2-2, with 10 bases identical to TRBD1. This CDR3 is 16 amino acids long. V shed 5 bases and J 7 bases; nucleotides not matched to a gene: 10. The germline V gene encodes CDR1 SGHDN and CDR2 FVKESK. The CDR3: CASSLDRGNAVGELFF. DNA of the CDR3: TGTGCCAGCAGCTTGGACAGGGGGAATGCGGTCGGGGAGCTGTTTTTT.

V is TRBV27 and J is TRBJ1-2, with 7 bases that match TRBD1. The V and J ends lost 6 bases and 3 bases, in that order; junction bases with no gene match: 4. Germline CDR1 reads MNHEY; CDR2 reads SMNVEV (reference sequence). There are 13 residues in the CDR3. In nucleotides, the CDR3 is TGTGCCAGCAGCAGACAGGGATACTATGGCTACACCTTC. Protein: CASSRQGYYGYTF.

The chain has TRBV7-2 and TRBJ2-7; 7 bases are shared with TRBD1. This CDR3 has 16 residues. Germline assignment: CDR1 SGHTA and CDR2 FQGNSA. Losses at the gene ends were 5 bases for V and 5 bases for J; bases not matched to a gene: 15. This CDR3 reads CASSLRRAGGNDEQYF. For the CDR3, the DNA is TGTGCCAGCAGCCTCCGACGGGCAGGGGGTAACGACGAGCAGTACTTC.

Concerning this clone itself: This sample includes further DNA sequences coding for the same CDR3. V gene TRBV6-5 combines with J gene TRBJ1-2, with D unresolved. CDR1 and CDR2 (germline): MNHEY, SVGAGI. V was pared by 5 bases and J by 3 bases, with 7 bases between. This CDR3 spans 12 amino acids. The CDR3 spells CASSRGYYGYTF. The CDR3 bases are TGTGCCAGCAGTAGAGGGTACTATGGCTACACCTTC.

This clone has a handful of counts. The CDR3: CASSQEDRNYGYTF. DNA for the CDR3: TGCGCCAGCAGCCAAGAAGACAGGAACTATGGCTACACCTTC. The chain carries TRBV4-1 and TRBJ1-2, with a tentative D call TRBD1 (6 bases). This CDR3 region has 14 residues. Germline CDR1 is MGHRA and CDR2 is YSYEKL. Trimming pared 0 bases from V and 2 bases from J, leaving 7 bases between.

The V call is TRBV19, the J call TRBJ2-5, with 8 bases that match TRBD1. CDR3 length equals 14 residues. Germline V CDR1 and CDR2: LNHDA, SQIVND (reference sequence). The V and J ends lost 6 bases and 1 base, in that order; junction bases with no gene match: 4. CDR3 amino acids: CASSLGQAQETQYF. DNA for the CDR3: TGTGCCAGTAGCCTGGGACAGGCCCAAGAGACCCAGTACTTC. The full variable domain, its missing parts supplied by reference TRBV19 and TRBJ2-5, is DGGITQSPKYLFRKEGQNVTLSCEQNLNHDAMYWYRQDPGQGLRLIYYSQIVNDFQKGDIAEGYSVSREKKESFPLTVTSAQKNPTAFYLCASSLGQAQETQYFGPGTRLLVL.

The chain is built from TRBV29-1 and TRBJ2-7, with 9 bases aligning to TRBD1. The CDR3 runs to 15 residues. Germline V gene sequence: CDR1 SQVTM, CDR2 ANQGSEA. The V segment lost 2 bases and the J segment 4 bases; nucleotides outside the gene matches: 9. CDR3 amino acids: CSVENPGTGLYEQYF. The CDR3 DNA follows: TGCAGCGTTGAAAACCCCGGGACAGGGTTATACGAGCAGTACTTC.

The chain is built from TRBV6-1 and TRBJ2-7, with D tentatively TRBD2 (5 bases). V lost 2 bases to trimming and J lost 7 bases, with 15 bases between them. Germline V gives CDR1 MNHNS, CDR2 SASEGT. The CDR3 has 14 residues. DNA for the CDR3: TGTGCCAGCAGTGAATTGGCAGGAGGCGGGGAGCAGTACTTC. As protein: CASSELAGGGEQYF.

The chain employs TRBV4-1 and TRBJ1-1; D remains unclear. V was clipped by 1 base and J by 1 base, with 10 bases between them. The CDR3 spans 15 residues. CDR1 MGHRA and CDR2 YSYEKL come from the germline V gene. The CDR3 DNA sequence: TGCGCCAGCAGCCAAGTATTTCAGGCGAACACTGAAGCTTTCTTT. This translates into CASSQVFQANTEAFF.

The table lists this clone with a count of one. The chain is built from TRBV29-1 and TRBJ1-1; D is ambiguous. The germline V gene encodes CDR1 SQVTM and CDR2 ANQGSEA. Trimming stripped 5 bases from V and 4 bases from J, with 17 bases between. This CDR3 contains 14 residues. The CDR3 loop is CSVKGDVRITEAFF. The CDR3, as DNA: TGCAGCGTTAAGGGAGACGTAAGGATCACTGAAGCTTTCTTT.

The genes are TRBV6-1 and TRBJ1-2; D unclear. V was trimmed by 0 bases and J by 3 bases, leaving 14 bases between them. The CDR3 extends over 16 amino acids. CDR1 and CDR2 (germline): MNHNS, SASEGT. The CDR3 DNA sequence: TGTGCCAGCAGTGAAGCAGTCGAGGCTTCTTACTATGGCTACACCTTC. This sequence encodes CASSEAVEASYYGYTF.

The chain employs TRBV15 and TRBJ1-1; D is unclear. V was pared by 1 base and J by 1 base, with 10 bases between. The CDR3 length is 15 residues. Looked up from germline, CDR1 is LNHNV and CDR2 is YYDKDF (reference sequence). The CDR3 sequence is CATSRGAGSNTEAFF. The CDR3 bases are TGTGCCACCAGCAGAGGGGCGGGGTCGAACACTGAAGCTTTCTTT.

This chain uses TRBV5-1 with TRBJ2-7, with 10 bases that match TRBD1. The V gene end was trimmed by 3 bases and the J gene end by 2 bases; junction bases not matched to a gene: 5. Germline CDR1 and CDR2: SGHRS and YFSETQ. This CDR3 comprises 15 residues. CDR3 nucleotides: TGCGCCAGCAGCTCGACAGGGGGCGGACCCTACGAGCAGTACTTC. It is translated as CASSSTGGGPYEQYF.

The chain employs TRBV2 and TRBJ1-3, with 8 bases lining up with TRBD1. The trim removed 6 bases at V and 4 bases at J, leaving 14 bases unmatched. CDR1 is SNHLY and CDR2 is FYNNEI in the germline V gene. The CDR3 has 17 residues. The CDR3 reads CASREGTGTRRGNTIYF. DNA of the CDR3: TGTGCCAGCAGGGAGGGGACAGGAACGAGGAGGGGAAACACCATATATTTT. The complete variable domain, with remaining parts taken from reference TRBV2 and TRBJ1-3, reads EPEVTQTPSHQVTQMGQEVILRCVPISNHLYFYWYRQILGQKVEFLVSFYNNEISEKSEIFDDQFSVERPDGSNFTLKIRSTKLEDSAMYFCASREGTGTRRGNTIYFGEGSWLTVV.